This TCR beta chain was sequenced during a study of shared clonotypes between healthy human individuals. Study-level findings and limits: The low donor count limited represented genetic and exposure-history diversity.

The CDR3 covers 16 residues. Trimming at V came to 5 bases and at J to 5 bases, leaving 11 bases not matched to a gene. Germline V gene sequence: CDR1 SGHVS, CDR2 FQNEAQ. Sequenced by immunoSEQ multiplex PCR; TCRdb stores in-frame clones only, minus some. The table includes about 2 million clones, approximately 94% detected once. As defined, naive CD8 cells were CD45RO-negative and positively selected for CCR7, with terminally differentiated effector memory CD45RA+ cells excluded. With respect to this clone: The antigen remains undetermined.

The source of this sequence is a man younger than 35 in good health. The chain recombines TRBV7-8 with TRBJ2-7; TRBD2 matches at 11 bases. Sequencing input: naive CD8+ T cells sorted from blood. CDR3 coding DNA: TGTGCCAGCAGCCCAGTCTTAGCGGGGGGGATACACGAGCAGTACTTC. This codes for CASSPVLAGGIHEQYF.